This T cell receptor (beta chain) appears in the sequencing data of a study of cytomegalovirus exposure and HLA in healthy donors. Overall study findings and caveats: In a later analysis, common viral pathogens appeared linked to several of the most significant clusters.

At the time of sampling, donors were nominally healthy, though unrecorded immune exposures were likely. Vbeta (60) and Jbeta (13) primers were used in the PCR. In the original processing: Among the unique TCR beta chains that a later analysis counted, about 81 million in all, approximately 12 million were shared. This table comes from immunoSEQ multiplex PCR, and its TCRdb copy is limited to in-frame clones, with some not included. V and J calls and clone size are copied from that table; D and trimming were computed from the DNA. Found here are around 100,000 clones, around 82% of them singletons; the top ten hold nearly 3.5%. A note on this clone: The antigen is undetermined.

V was cut by 0 bases and J by 6 bases, with 11 bases left in between. The CDR3 extends over 15 amino acids. CDR1 is ENHRY and CDR2 is SYGVKD in the germline V gene. V usage is TRBV10-3 and J usage is TRBJ1-4; D uncertain. The TCR was taken from a man aged 25 to 40 in good health and CMV-seropositive. The sequencing sample was made of PBMCs. This chain's CDR3 is CAISESAATDEKLFF. Written as DNA, the CDR3 is TGTGCCATCAGTGAGTCGGCGGCCACTGATGAAAAACTGTTTTTT.